The text below deals with one T cell receptor (beta chain). Its antigen is unknown. The data belong to a study of cytomegalovirus exposure and HLA in healthy donors. As for the study in general: The same platform was used for the roughly 130 validation repertoires and the roughly 670 first-cohort repertoires, a later analysis reported. Study-level findings and limits: With high specificity and sensitivity, the classifier reportedly diagnosed cytomegalovirus status.

Using immunoSEQ multiplex PCR, the repertoire was profiled, and TCRdb retains in-frame clones only, with some absent. The sample has about 330,000 clones; about nine tenths are singletons. The germline gives CDR1 LNHDA, CDR2 SQIVND (reference sequence). Trimming cost V 6 bases and J 9 bases; bases outside gene matches: 4. The CDR3 consists of 14 residues. The clonotype was recovered from a woman aged 30 to 39 in good health and CMV-seropositive. The sample comprised PBMCs. V is TRBV19 and J is TRBJ1-6; 11 bases are shared with TRBD1. Written as DNA, the CDR3 is TGTGCCAGTAGGGGGACAGGGGGTTCTTCACCCCTCCACTTT. Its translation: CASRGTGGSSPLHF.